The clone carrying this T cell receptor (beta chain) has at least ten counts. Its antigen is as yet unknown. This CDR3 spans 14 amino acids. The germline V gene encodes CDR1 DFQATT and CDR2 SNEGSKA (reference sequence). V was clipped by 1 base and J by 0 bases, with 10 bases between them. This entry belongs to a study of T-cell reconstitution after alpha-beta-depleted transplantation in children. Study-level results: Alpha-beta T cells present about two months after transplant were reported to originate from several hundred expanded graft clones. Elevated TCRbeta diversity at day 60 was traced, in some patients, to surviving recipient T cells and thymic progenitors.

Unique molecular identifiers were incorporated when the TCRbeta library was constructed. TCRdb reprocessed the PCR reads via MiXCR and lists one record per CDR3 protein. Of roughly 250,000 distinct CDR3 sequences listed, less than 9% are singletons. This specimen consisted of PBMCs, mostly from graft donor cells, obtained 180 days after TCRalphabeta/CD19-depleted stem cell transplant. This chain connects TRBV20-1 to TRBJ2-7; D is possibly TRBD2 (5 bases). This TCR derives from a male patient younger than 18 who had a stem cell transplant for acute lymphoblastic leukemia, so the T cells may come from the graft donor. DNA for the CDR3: TGCAGTGCTAGAGGAACTAGAAGCTCCTACGAGCAGTACTTC. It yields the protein CSARGTRSSYEQYF.